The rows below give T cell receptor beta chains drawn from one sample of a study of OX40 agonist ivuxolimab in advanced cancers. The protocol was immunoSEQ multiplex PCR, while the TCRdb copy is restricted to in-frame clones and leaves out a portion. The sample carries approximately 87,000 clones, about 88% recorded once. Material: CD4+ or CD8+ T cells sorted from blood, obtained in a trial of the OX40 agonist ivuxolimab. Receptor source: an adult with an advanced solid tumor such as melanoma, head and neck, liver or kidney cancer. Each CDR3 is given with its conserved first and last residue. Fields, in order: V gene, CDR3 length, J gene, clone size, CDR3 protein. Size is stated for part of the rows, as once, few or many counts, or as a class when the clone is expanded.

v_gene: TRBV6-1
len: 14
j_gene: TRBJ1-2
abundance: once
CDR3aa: CASSEGGASGGYTF

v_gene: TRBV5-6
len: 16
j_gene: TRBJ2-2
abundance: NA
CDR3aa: CASSSLGGRGGGELFF

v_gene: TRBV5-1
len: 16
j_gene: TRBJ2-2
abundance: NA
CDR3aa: CASSPQGQAITGELFF

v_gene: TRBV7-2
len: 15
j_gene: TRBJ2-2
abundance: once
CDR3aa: CASSQGAIHTGELFF

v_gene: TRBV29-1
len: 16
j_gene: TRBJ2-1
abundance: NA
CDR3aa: CSVVSQAGDYYNEQFF

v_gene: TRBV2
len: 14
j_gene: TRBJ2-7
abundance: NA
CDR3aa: CASSKGQGAYEQYF

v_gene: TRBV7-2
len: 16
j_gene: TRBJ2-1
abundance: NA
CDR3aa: CASSHSGPSSYNEQFF

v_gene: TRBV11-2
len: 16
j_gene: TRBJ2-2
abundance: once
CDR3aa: CASSLDRVGNTGELFF

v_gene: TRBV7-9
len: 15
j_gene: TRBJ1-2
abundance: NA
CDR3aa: CASSLGADRSYGYTF

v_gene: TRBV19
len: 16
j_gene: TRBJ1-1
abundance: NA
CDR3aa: CASSGMPTAQGTEAFF

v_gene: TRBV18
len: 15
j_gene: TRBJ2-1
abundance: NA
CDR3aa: CASSLGTGGYNEQFF

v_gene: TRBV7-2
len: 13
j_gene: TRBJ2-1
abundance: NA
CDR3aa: CASSSGQYNEQFF

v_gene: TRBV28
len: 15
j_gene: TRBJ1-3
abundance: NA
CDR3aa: CASSPRTGYGNTIYF

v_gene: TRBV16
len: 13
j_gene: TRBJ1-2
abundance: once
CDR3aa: CASSPGQDYGYTF

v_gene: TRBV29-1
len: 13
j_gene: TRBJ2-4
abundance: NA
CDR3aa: CRGARTAKNIQYF

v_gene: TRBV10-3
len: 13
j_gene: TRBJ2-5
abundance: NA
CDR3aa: CATGDRGQETQYF

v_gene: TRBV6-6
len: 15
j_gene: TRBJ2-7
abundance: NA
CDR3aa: CASSKTSGRFGEQYF

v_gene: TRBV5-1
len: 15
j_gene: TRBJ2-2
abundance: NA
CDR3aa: CASSFTGGATGELFF

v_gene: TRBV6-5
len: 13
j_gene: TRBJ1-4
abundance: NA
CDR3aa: CASSYSGNEKLFF

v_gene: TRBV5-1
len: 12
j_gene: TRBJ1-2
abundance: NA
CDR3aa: CASRNEGYGYTF

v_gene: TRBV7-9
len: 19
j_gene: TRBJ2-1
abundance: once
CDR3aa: CASSLVGRQASSSYNEQFF

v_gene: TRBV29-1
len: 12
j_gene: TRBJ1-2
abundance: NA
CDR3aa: CSVVRQNYGYTF

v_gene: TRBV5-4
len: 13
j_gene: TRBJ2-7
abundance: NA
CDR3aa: CASSLHSSYEQYF

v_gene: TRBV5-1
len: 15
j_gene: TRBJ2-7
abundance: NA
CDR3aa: CASSLGTSGSYEQYF

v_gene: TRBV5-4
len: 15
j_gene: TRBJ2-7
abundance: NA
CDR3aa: CASSLVGVSSYEQYF

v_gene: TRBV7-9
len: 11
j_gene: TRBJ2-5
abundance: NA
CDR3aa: CAVRGQETQYF

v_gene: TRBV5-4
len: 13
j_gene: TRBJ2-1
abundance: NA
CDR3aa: CASSLAQVNEQFF

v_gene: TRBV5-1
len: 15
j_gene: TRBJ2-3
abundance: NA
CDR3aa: CASSLPSGRGDTQYF

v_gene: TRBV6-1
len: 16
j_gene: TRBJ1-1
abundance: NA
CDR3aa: CASSEALPSMNTEAFF

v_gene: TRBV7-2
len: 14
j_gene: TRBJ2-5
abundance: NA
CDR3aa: CASSRSGIVETQYF

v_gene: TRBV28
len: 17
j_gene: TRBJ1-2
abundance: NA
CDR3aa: CASSPGTAFSDIVGYTF

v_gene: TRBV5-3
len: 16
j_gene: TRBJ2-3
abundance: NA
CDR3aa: CARSLQREGQEDTQYF

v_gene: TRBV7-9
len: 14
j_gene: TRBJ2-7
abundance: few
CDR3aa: CASSRSGISYEQYF

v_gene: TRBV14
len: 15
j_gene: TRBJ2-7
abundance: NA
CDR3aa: CASSQDPDRPREQYF

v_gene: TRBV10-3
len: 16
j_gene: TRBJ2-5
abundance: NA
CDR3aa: CAISDRATGGAETQYF

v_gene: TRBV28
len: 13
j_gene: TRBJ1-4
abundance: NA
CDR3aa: CASSLNGAEKLFF

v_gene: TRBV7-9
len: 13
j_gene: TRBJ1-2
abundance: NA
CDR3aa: CASSLSLGLGYTF

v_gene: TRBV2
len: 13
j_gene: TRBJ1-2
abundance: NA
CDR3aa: CASSEPSNYGYTF

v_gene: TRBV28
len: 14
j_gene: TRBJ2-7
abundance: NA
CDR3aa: CASRSGRSSYEQYF

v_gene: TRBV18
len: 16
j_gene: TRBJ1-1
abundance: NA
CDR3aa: CASSPGQGLFSTEAFF

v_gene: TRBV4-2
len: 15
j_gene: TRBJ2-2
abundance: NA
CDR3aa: CASSRDPTNTGELFF

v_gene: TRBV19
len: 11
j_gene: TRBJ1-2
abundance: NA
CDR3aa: CATLRNYGYTF

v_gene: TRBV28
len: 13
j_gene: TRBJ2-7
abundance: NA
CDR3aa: CASRVANSYEQYF

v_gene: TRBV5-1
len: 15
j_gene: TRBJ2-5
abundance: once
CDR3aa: CASSLGQGMGETQYF

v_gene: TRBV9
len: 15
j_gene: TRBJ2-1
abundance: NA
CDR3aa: CASSPGTSSYNEQFF

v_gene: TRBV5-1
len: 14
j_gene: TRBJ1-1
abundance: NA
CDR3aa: CASTPGQGRTEAFF